This T cell receptor beta chain derives from a study of OX40 agonist ivuxolimab in advanced cancers. Turning to the study itself: Clinicians treated patients with ivuxolimab, an agonistic anti-OX40 (CD134) antibody. Partial responses occurred in three patients (one hepatocellular carcinoma, two cutaneous melanoma).

If patients had autoimmune disease history or systemic immunosuppression, they were excluded. Clones were sequenced by immunoSEQ multiplex PCR, and TCRdb holds only the in-frame ones, with some missing. The sample lists around 66,000 clones; about 80% were seen once. The CDR3 has 16 amino acids. V was pared by 4 bases and J by 4 bases, with 5 bases of the junction left unmatched. Germline V gene data show CDR1 as SGHRS and CDR2 as YFSETQ. The source is an adult with an advanced solid tumor such as melanoma, head and neck, liver or kidney cancer. The input for sequencing was CD4+ or CD8+ T cells sorted from blood, taken in a trial of the OX40 agonist ivuxolimab. The chain is built from TRBV5-1 and TRBJ2-3; 14 nucleotides match TRBD2. The CDR3 nucleotides read TGCGCCAGCAGCGCCCGGACTAGCGGGGGGTCAGATACGCAGTATTTT. This translates into CASSARTSGGSDTQYF.